The rows below give T cell receptor beta chains drawn from one sample of a study of blood T cell repertoires in COVID-19. The protocol was immunoSEQ multiplex PCR, while the TCRdb copy is restricted to in-frame clones and leaves out a portion. The sample holds roughly 63,000 clones, under 85% seen once. The sample consisted of peripheral blood. Receptors were obtained from a woman older than 75 with acute or convalescent COVID-19. Each CDR3 is given with its conserved first and last residue. Fields, in order: D gene, clone size, J gene, V gene, CDR3 protein, CDR3 DNA. A D gene is named only where the DNA matches it firmly. Rows give clone size only sometimes, using once, few, many, or a class for an expanded clone.

TRBD2	NA	TRBJ2-7	TRBV7-8	CASSFRPSGSAYEQYF	TGTGCCAGCAGCTTTAGGCCTAGCGGGAGTGCCTACGAGCAGTACTTC
TRBD1	NA	TRBJ2-3	TRBV5-6	CASSLARTGGLRTDTQYF	TGTGCCAGCAGCTTGGCTAGGACAGGGGGCTTGCGCACAGATACGCAGTATTTT
TRBD2	NA	TRBJ2-1	TRBV5-1	CASKGLVGAGEQFF	TGCGCCAGCAAGGGACTAGTAGGGGCCGGTGAGCAGTTCTTC
TRBD1	NA	TRBJ2-2	TRBV4-2	CASSQPTGTGAKASRNTGELFF	TGTGCCAGCAGCCAGCCTACTGGGACAGGGGCAAAGGCTAGCCGGAACACCGGGGAGCTGTTTTTT
TRBD2	NA	TRBJ2-1	TRBV3-1/TRBV3-2	CASSHAREPPYNEQFF	TGTGCCAGCAGCCATGCGCGGGAGCCTCCCTACAATGAGCAGTTCTTC
NA	NA	TRBJ2-7	TRBV4-3	CASSQDHGFDEQYF	TGCGCCAGCAGCCAAGATCACGGGTTTGACGAGCAGTACTTC
TRBD2	NA	TRBJ2-4	TRBV15	CATSRGGGRAKNIQYF	TGTGCCACCAGCAGGGGGGGCGGGAGGGCCAAAAACATTCAGTACTTC
NA	once	TRBJ2-7	TRBV20-1	CSASAGGQYF	TGCAGTGCTAGTGCTGGCGGGCAGTACTTC
NA	NA	TRBJ2-3	TRBV7-2	CASSFPSLDTQYF	TGTGCCAGCAGCTTCCCGTCACTAGATACGCAGTATTTT
TRBD1	NA	TRBJ1-6	TRBV4-1	CASSQEPGRQGPLLYSPLHF	TGCGCCAGCAGCCAAGAACCGGGGAGACAGGGGCCCCTATTATATTCACCCCTCCACTTT
TRBD2	NA	TRBJ2-2	TRBV15	CATSRGGGRTGELFF	TGTGCCACCAGCCGCGGTGGCGGGAGAACCGGGGAGCTGTTTTTT
NA	NA	TRBJ2-1	TRBV7-3	CASSTANNEQFF	TGTGCCAGCAGCACTGCCAACAATGAGCAGTTCTTC
TRBD1	NA	TRBJ2-7	TRBV29-1	CSVSRQGRSYEQYF	TGCAGCGTTTCACGACAGGGGCGCTCCTACGAGCAGTACTTC
NA	NA	TRBJ2-3	TRBV27	CASSSKMIRGTRTYTQYF	TGTGCCAGCAGCAGTAAAATGATCAGGGGCACGCGCACTTATACGCAGTATTTT
NA	NA	TRBJ2-3	TRBV18	CASSLGGSGGTDTQYF	TGTGCCAGCTCACTCGGTGGTAGCGGAGGCACAGATACGCAGTATTTT
NA	NA	TRBJ2-6	TRBV7-9	CASSRAGGANVLTF	TGTGCCAGCAGCAGAGCCGGGGGGGCCAACGTCCTGACTTTC
NA	NA	TRBJ1-2	TRBV2	CASSSTEIYGYTF	TGTGCCAGCAGTTCCACTGAGATCTATGGCTACACCTTC
NA	NA	TRBJ1-2	TRBV5-1	CASSPNPGRDASYGYTF	TGCGCCAGCAGCCCGAACCCGGGTCGGGATGCGAGCTATGGCTACACCTTC
NA	NA	TRBJ2-1	TRBV3-1/TRBV3-2	CASSQDGNLGGEQFF	TGTGCCAGCAGCCAAGATGGAAACCTGGGGGGTGAGCAGTTCTTC
NA	few	TRBJ1-3	TRBV7-9	CASSLMGLFGGNTIYF	TGTGCCAGCAGCTTAATGGGACTTTTTGGTGGAAACACCATATATTTT
NA	NA	TRBJ2-5	TRBV2	CASRDSSTGETQYF	TGTGCCAGCAGGGACTCATCCACGGGGGAGACCCAGTACTTC
NA	NA	TRBJ2-5	TRBV25-1	CASSDPSQGLQTQYF	TGTGCCAGCAGTGACCCCTCGCAGGGTCTTCAGACCCAGTACTTC
NA	NA	TRBJ1-1	TRBV7-9	CASSLRGALSEAFF	TGTGCCAGCAGCTTACGGGGGGCGCTTTCCGAAGCTTTCTTT
TRBD1	NA	TRBJ2-7	TRBV28	CASSLGTGVSYEQYF	TGTGCCAGCAGTTTAGGGACAGGGGTCTCCTACGAGCAGTACTTC
TRBD2	NA	TRBJ2-2	TRBV2	CATLAGVVGELFF	TGTGCCACGCTAGCGGGAGTTGTCGGGGAGCTGTTTTTT
TRBD1	NA	TRBJ1-1	TRBV6-5	CASRTGTGRTEAFF	TGTGCCAGCAGGACCGGGACAGGGAGGACTGAAGCTTTCTTT
NA	NA	TRBJ2-2	TRBV12-1	CASSPQEGEPGTRGTGELFF	TGTGCCAGCAGCCCGCAGGAGGGAGAGCCCGGGACTAGAGGCACCGGGGAGCTGTTTTTT
TRBD2	NA	TRBJ2-7	TRBV27	CASSLKGLAGPYEQYF	TGTGCCAGCAGTTTAAAAGGACTAGCGGGACCCTACGAGCAGTACTTC
NA	NA	TRBJ2-5	TRBV2	CASKRSGHQETQYF	TGTGCCAGCAAGAGGTCGGGTCACCAAGAGACCCAGTACTTC
NA	NA	TRBJ1-2	TRBV5-5	CASSLEQGASLHYGYTF	TGTGCCAGCAGCTTGGAACAGGGAGCTAGCCTGCACTATGGCTACACCTTC
TRBD1	NA	TRBJ2-7	TRBV5-1	CASSSDPGQVAYEQYF	TGCGCCAGCAGCTCGGATCCGGGACAGGTAGCCTACGAGCAGTACTTC
NA	NA	TRBJ1-1	TRBV28	CASNIGGNTEAFF	TGTGCCAGCAATATAGGGGGAAACACTGAAGCTTTCTTT
TRBD1	NA	TRBJ2-3	TRBV5-6	CASILWGQGTDTQYF	TGTGCCAGCATTCTGTGGGGACAGGGCACAGATACGCAGTATTTT